This record covers a single T cell receptor beta chain. It has no known antigen specificity. Base qualities are missing; no much larger clone stands one base away. This sample was included in a study of patients and donors after allogeneic stem cell transplantation (dated by TCRdb to the early 2020s). Libraries were constructed by RT-PCR. These reads were obtained on a NextSeq 550. The public reads were reprocessed in TCRdb via fastp at Q25 and MiXCR, keeping in-frame beta chains. Entries are consolidated by CDR3 protein sequence, retaining the most common genes and DNA. The sample yields hundreds of thousands of distinct CDR3 sequences; roughly 17% were counted once. Around 7.2% of the sample lies in the top ten. The specimen sequenced was blood, either unsorted or a sorted T cell fraction (not recorded which). The receptor was derived from a human donor who was either an allogeneic HSCT recipient or a stem cell or donor lymphocyte infusion donor (not recorded which). It is not recorded whose cells these are; they may come from a transplant donor.

The sequenced DNA is TGTGCCAGCAGCTTACTTCAGGGTCCTTGGCCCCAGCATTTT. Translated, this is CASSLLQGPWPQHF. The sequence links TRBV7-2 to TRBJ1-5; TRBD1 could be the D gene, as 5 bases match. From the germline V gene, CDR1 is SGHTA and CDR2 is FQGNSA. Trimming takes 2 bases from V and 9 bases from J, and the germline ends sit 14 bases apart. The CDR3 starts with the cysteine, ends with the phenylalanine, and has 14 residues. The CDR3 DNA has 42 bases and is translated from base 1.